Listed below are T cell receptor beta chains from one sample, sequenced in a study of CD8 T cells in Susac syndrome. TCRdb ran MiXCR on the immunoSEQ multiplex PCR reads and lists one entry per CDR3 protein. The table has 95,000 to 150,000 distinct CDR3 sequences, roughly 94% seen once. The source material was CD8+ T cells from PBMCs. The receptors derive from a human donor with Susac syndrome. CDR3s include the opening cysteine and the closing phenylalanine or tryptophan. Fields, in order: clone size, D gene, J gene, V gene, CDR3 DNA, CDR3 protein. The D gene is left open where the match is weak. Not every row has a clone size; where given, it reads once, few, many or a size class.

clone_size: once
d_call: NA
j_call: TRBJ1-2
v_call: TRBV24-1
cdr3_nt: TGTGCCACCAGTGATAGGGGCTTGAACTATGGCTACACCTTC
cdr3_aa: CATSDRGLNYGYTF

clone_size: NA
d_call: TRBD1
j_call: TRBJ2-7
v_call: TRBV30
cdr3_nt: TGTGCCTGGAGTGATCGGACAGGGGTGGGCTACGAGCAGTACTTC
cdr3_aa: CAWSDRTGVGYEQYF

clone_size: once
d_call: NA
j_call: TRBJ2-7
v_call: TRBV7-9
cdr3_nt: TGTGCCAGCACCTTGGGCGGGGAGCAGTACTTC
cdr3_aa: CASTLGGEQYF

clone_size: NA
d_call: NA
j_call: TRBJ2-1
v_call: TRBV29-1
cdr3_nt: TGCAGCGTTGTCTACAATGAGCAGTTCTTC
cdr3_aa: CSVVYNEQFF

clone_size: NA
d_call: NA
j_call: TRBJ1-2
v_call: TRBV9
cdr3_nt: TGTGCCAGCAGCGTAGACCCAGGCACCTATGGCTACACCTTC
cdr3_aa: CASSVDPGTYGYTF

clone_size: NA
d_call: NA
j_call: TRBJ1-1
v_call: TRBV6-5
cdr3_nt: TGTGCCAGCAGCTACAGGGCCCAGAACACTGAAGCTTTCTTT
cdr3_aa: CASSYRAQNTEAFF

clone_size: NA
d_call: NA
j_call: TRBJ1-1
v_call: TRBV27
cdr3_nt: TGTGCCAGCAGTTTACGGCCAACATTGAACACTGAAGCTTTCTTT
cdr3_aa: CASSLRPTLNTEAFF

clone_size: NA
d_call: TRBD1
j_call: TRBJ1-2
v_call: TRBV27
cdr3_nt: TGTGCCAGCAGGGAGACAGGGGCCCTATCCTATGGCTACACCTTC
cdr3_aa: CASRETGALSYGYTF

clone_size: NA
d_call: TRBD2
j_call: TRBJ2-5
v_call: TRBV12-3/TRBV12-4
cdr3_nt: TGTGCCAGCAGCACGACTAGCGGGGGCCAAGAGACCCAGTACTTC
cdr3_aa: CASSTTSGGQETQYF

clone_size: NA
d_call: NA
j_call: TRBJ2-4
v_call: TRBV19
cdr3_nt: TGTGCCAGTAGAGCCAGGGCAGGAGTCGCCAAAAACATTCAGTACTTC
cdr3_aa: CASRARAGVAKNIQYF